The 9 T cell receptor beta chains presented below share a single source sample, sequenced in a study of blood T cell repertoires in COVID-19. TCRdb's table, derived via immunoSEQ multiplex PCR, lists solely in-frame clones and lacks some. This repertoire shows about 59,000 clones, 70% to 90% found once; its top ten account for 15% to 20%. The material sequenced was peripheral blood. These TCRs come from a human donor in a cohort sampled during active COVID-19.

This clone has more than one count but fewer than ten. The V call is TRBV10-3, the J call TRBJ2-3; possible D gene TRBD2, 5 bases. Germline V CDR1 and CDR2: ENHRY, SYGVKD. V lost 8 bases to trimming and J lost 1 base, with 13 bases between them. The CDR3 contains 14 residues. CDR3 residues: CAISARARTDTQYF. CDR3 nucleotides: TGTGCCATCTCCGCGAGGGCCCGCACAGATACGCAGTATTTT.

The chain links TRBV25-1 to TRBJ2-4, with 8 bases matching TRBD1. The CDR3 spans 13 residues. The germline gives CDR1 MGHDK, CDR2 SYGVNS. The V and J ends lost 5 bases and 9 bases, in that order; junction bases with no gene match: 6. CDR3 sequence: CASSMTGVSIQYF. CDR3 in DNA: TGTGCCAGCAGTATGACAGGGGTGAGCATTCAGTACTTC. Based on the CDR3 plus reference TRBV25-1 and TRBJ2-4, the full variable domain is EADIYQTPRYLVIGTGKKITLECSQTMGHDKMYWYQQDPGMELHLIHYSYGVNSTEKGDLSSESTVSRIRTEHFPLTLESARPSHTSQYLCASSMTGVSIQYFGAGTRLSVL.

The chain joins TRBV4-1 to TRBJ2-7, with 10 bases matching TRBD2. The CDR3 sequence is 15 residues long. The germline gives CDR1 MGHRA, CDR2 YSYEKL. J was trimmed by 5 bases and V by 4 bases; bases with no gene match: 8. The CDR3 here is CASSLGASGGNEQYF. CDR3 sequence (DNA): TGCGCCAGCAGCCTCGGGGCTAGCGGGGGCAACGAGCAGTACTTC.

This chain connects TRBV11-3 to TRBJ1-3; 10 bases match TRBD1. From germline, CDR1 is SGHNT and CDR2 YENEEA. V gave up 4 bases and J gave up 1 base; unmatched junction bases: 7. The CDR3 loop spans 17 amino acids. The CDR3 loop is CASSSTGQGGSGNTIYF. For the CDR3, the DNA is TGTGCCAGCAGCTCCACCGGACAGGGGGGATCTGGAAACACCATATATTTT.

CDR3 nucleotide sequence: TGCGCCAGCAGCCACGGGACTAGCGGGCAAGAGACCCAGTACTTC. Amino acids: CASSHGTSGQETQYF. This rearrangement joins TRBV4-3 to TRBJ2-5, with 12 bases fitting TRBD2. The CDR3 contains 15 residues. The germline V gene encodes CDR1 LGHNA and CDR2 YSLEER. J was trimmed by 2 bases and V by 3 bases; bases with no gene match: 1.

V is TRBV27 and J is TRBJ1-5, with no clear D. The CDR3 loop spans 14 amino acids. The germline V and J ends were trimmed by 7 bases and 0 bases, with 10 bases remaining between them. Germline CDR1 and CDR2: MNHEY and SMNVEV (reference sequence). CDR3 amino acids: CASKGGYSNQPQHF. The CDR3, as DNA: TGTGCCAGCAAAGGAGGATATAGCAATCAGCCCCAGCATTTT.

DNA for the CDR3: TGTGCTAGTGGTGCTACAGGGGGAGGCTACACCTTC. Protein: CASGATGGGYTF. The rearrangement joins TRBV12-5 to TRBJ1-2; 8 bases map to TRBD1. CDR3 length equals 12 residues. Losses at the gene ends were 5 bases for V and 8 bases for J; bases not matched to a gene: 4. Germline lookup yields CDR1 LGHNT and CDR2 FRNRAP. The whole variable domain, remainder taken from reference TRBV12-5 and TRBJ1-2, is DARVTQTPRHKVTEMGQEVTMRCQPILGHNTVFWYRQTMMQGLELLAYFRNRAPLDDSGMPKDRFSAEMPDATLATLKIQPSEPRDSAVYFCASGATGGGYTFGSGTRLTVV.

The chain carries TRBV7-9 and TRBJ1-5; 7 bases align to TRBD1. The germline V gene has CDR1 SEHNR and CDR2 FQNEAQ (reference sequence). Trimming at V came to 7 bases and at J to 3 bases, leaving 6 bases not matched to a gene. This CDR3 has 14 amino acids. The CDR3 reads CASTLTGPNQPQHF. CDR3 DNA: TGTGCCAGCACCTTGACAGGGCCCAATCAGCCCCAGCATTTT.

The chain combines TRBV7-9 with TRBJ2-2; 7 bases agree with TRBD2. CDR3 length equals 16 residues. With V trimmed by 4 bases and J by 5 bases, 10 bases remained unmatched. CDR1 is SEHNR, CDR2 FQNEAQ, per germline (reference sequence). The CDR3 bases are TGTGCCAGCAGCTATATAGCGGGTCTGGGAACCGGGGAGCTGTTTTTT. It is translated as CASSYIAGLGTGELFF. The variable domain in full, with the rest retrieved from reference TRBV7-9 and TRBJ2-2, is DTGVSQNPRHKITKRGQNVTFRCDPISEHNRLYWYRQTLGQGPEFLTYFQNEAQLEKSRLLSDRFSAERPKGSFSTLEIQRTEQGDSAMYLCASSYIAGLGTGELFFGEGSRLTVL.